The next 24 T cell receptor beta chains were all read from a single sample in a study of blood T cell repertoires in COVID-19. TCRdb's copy holds only in-frame clones and misses some; the assay was immunoSEQ multiplex PCR. The sample gives about 99,000 clones, roughly 90% of which show up once; 17% is in the top ten. The sequencing input was peripheral blood. These TCRs come from a woman of 80 years or more in a cohort sampled during active COVID-19.

The CDR3 DNA sequence: TGTGCCAGCAGTAGAGTAGCGGGGGGGCTTGGGAATGAGCAGTTCTTC. Its protein is CASSRVAGGLGNEQFF. This chain uses TRBV28 with TRBJ2-1; 11 bases map to TRBD2. This CDR3 has 16 amino acids. Germline V gene sequence: CDR1 MDHEN, CDR2 SYDVKM. V shed 5 bases and J 7 bases; nucleotides not matched to a gene: 10.

This chain uses TRBV5-1 with TRBJ2-7, with 16 bases identical to TRBD2. Germline loops: CDR1 SGHRS, CDR2 YFSETQ. The CDR3 has 17 amino acids. The V segment lost 4 bases and the J segment 2 bases; nucleotides outside the gene matches: 6. The CDR3 loop reads CASSTGTSGRVTYEQYF. The DNA of the CDR3 is TGCGCCAGCAGCACCGGGACTAGCGGGAGGGTTACCTACGAGCAGTACTTC.

The V and J genes are TRBV6-6 and TRBJ2-6, with D perhaps matching TRBD1 (6 bases). Trimming left V 7 bases short and J 0 bases short, with 13 bases between. In germline, CDR1 is MNHNY, CDR2 SVGAGI (reference sequence). CDR3 length equals 16 residues. DNA for the CDR3: TGTGCCAGCACCAGACAGGCGATCTCTGGGGCCAACGTCCTGACTTTC. Its translation: CASTRQAISGANVLTF.

The chain uses TRBV5-4 and TRBJ1-2; D perhaps matches TRBD1 (5 bases). CDR3 size: 15 residues. The germline V gene has CDR1 SGHNT and CDR2 YYREEE (reference sequence). With 4 bases removed from V and 5 bases from J, the gap between germline ends came to 18 bases. Here the CDR3 reads CASSARGGDSYGYTF. CDR3 DNA sequence: TGTGCCAGCAGCGCACGGGGCGGGGATTCGTATGGCTACACCTTC. Based on the CDR3 plus reference TRBV5-4 and TRBJ1-2, the full variable domain is ETGVTQSPTHLIKTRGQQVTLRCSSQSGHNTVSWYQQALGQGPQFIFQYYREEENGRGNFPPRFSGLQFPNYSSELNVNALELDDSALYLCASSARGGDSYGYTFGSGTRLTVV.

V and J are TRBV5-1 and TRBJ2-7; 10 bases align to TRBD1. Per the germline V gene, CDR1 is SGHRS and CDR2 is YFSETQ. J was trimmed by 5 bases and V by 0 bases; bases with no gene match: 5. The CDR3 sequence is 15 residues long. The CDR3 DNA is TGCGCCAGCAGCTTGGGCGGGACAGGGGTTAACGAGCAGTACTTC. Residues: CASSLGGTGVNEQYF.

The rearrangement uses TRBV20-1 and TRBJ1-5, with 10 bases fitting TRBD1. J gave up 0 bases and V 3 bases, and 11 bases lay outside the gene matches. The CDR3 totals 18 residues. Germline lookup yields CDR1 DFQATT and CDR2 SNEGSKA (reference sequence). This CDR3 reads CSASLDRGSHYSNQPQHF. As DNA, the CDR3 is TGCAGTGCTAGTTTGGACAGGGGGAGTCACTATAGCAATCAGCCCCAGCATTTT.

This clone was observed once. The CDR3 protein is CASSQDSLGLEAFF. CDR3 nucleotides: TGTGCCAGCAGCCAAGATAGCCTTGGGTTAGAAGCTTTCTTT. This rearrangement joins TRBV3-1 (or the pseudogene TRBV3-2) to TRBJ1-1; D is ambiguous. Trimming removed 0 bases at V and 8 bases at J, with 13 bases between. This CDR3 is built from 14 residues. The germline V gene has CDR1 LGHDT and CDR2 YNNKEL (reference sequence).

The chain has TRBV28 and TRBJ1-2; D may be TRBD1 (5 bases). CDR1 and CDR2 (germline): MDHEN, SYDVKM. This CDR3 is 11 amino acids long. V lost 5 bases to trimming and J lost 8 bases, with 9 bases between them. CDR3 DNA: TGTGCCAGCAGTCGCGCAGGGGGCTACACCTTC. Translated: CASSRAGGYTF.

Only one count was recorded for this clone. The rearrangement uses TRBV12-3 or TRBV12-4 and TRBJ1-1; 9 bases fit TRBD1. With V trimmed by 5 bases and J by 11 bases, 9 bases remained unmatched. The CDR3 is 13 amino acids. The CDR3 region has the DNA TGTGCCAGCAGTAACACAGGGGGCATACGGGCTTTCTTT. This translates into CASSNTGGIRAFF.

The chain is built from TRBV30 and TRBJ2-2; 10 nucleotides agree with TRBD1. From germline, CDR1 is GTSNPN and CDR2 SVGIG (reference sequence). V dropped 7 bases and J dropped 2; count of bases not matched to a gene: 4. This CDR3 has 14 residues. CDR3 amino acids: CAYDRGRNTGELFF. The CDR3 coding sequence is TGTGCCTACGACAGGGGGCGAAACACCGGGGAGCTGTTTTTT.

The CDR3 reads CASSSTGSVNEKLFF. For the CDR3, the DNA is TGCGCCAGCAGCTCGACAGGGTCCGTTAATGAAAAACTGTTTTTT. This chain joins TRBV5-1 and TRBJ1-4, with 7 positions matching TRBD1. The ends lost 3 bases at V and 4 bases at J; junction bases unmatched: 6. The CDR3 sequence is 15 residues long. Germline V CDR1 and CDR2: SGHRS, YFSETQ.

The CDR3 bases are TGCAGCGTTGCTTTAGCGGGAACAGATACGCAGTATTTT. Residues: CSVALAGTDTQYF. This chain joins TRBV29-1 and TRBJ2-3; TRBD2 matches 8 bases. CDR3 length equals 13 residues. V lost 4 bases to trimming and J lost 3 bases; unmatched junction nucleotides: 3. CDR1 is SQVTM and CDR2 is ANQGSEA in the germline V gene.

The rearrangement links TRBV5-4 to TRBJ1-4; 9 nucleotides match TRBD1. The CDR3 covers 16 residues. The germline CDR1 and CDR2 sequences are SGHNT and YYREEE (reference sequence). After removal of 4 bases from V and 8 bases from J, the junction contained 12 bases not matched to a gene. This chain's CDR3 is CASSLAPTGGDEKLFF. In DNA, the CDR3 is TGTGCCAGCAGCCTGGCTCCCACAGGGGGCGACGAAAAACTGTTTTTT. The full variable domain, its missing parts supplied by reference TRBV5-4 and TRBJ1-4, is ETGVTQSPTHLIKTRGQQVTLRCSSQSGHNTVSWYQQALGQGPQFIFQYYREEENGRGNFPPRFSGLQFPNYSSELNVNALELDDSALYLCASSLAPTGGDEKLFFGSGTQLSVL.

The chain couples TRBV6-5 to TRBJ2-5; TRBD1 matches 9 bases. The CDR3 is made up of 13 amino acids. V was clipped by 9 bases and J by 5 bases; unmatched bases: 7. Germline-derived CDR1 and CDR2 are MNHEY and SVGAGI. The CDR3 coding sequence is TGTGCCAGGGGGGAGGGACAGGGCGAGACCCAGTACTTC. This codes for CARGEGQGETQYF.

The V call is TRBV10-3, the J call TRBJ2-2; TRBD1 is a possible D gene (7 bases). The ends were cut back, 6 bases at V and 1 base at J, with 12 bases in the middle. Germline V CDR1 and CDR2: ENHRY, SYGVKD. The CDR3 runs 15 residues. CDR3 in amino acids: CAISFRGVNTGELFF. As DNA, the CDR3 is TGTGCCATCAGCTTCAGGGGGGTGAACACCGGGGAGCTGTTTTTT.

The rearrangement links TRBV7-3 to TRBJ1-4, with 9 bases lining up with TRBD1. This CDR3 has 16 amino acids. Germline V CDR1 and CDR2: SGHTA, FQGTGA. With V trimmed by 2 bases and J by 8 bases, 9 bases remained unmatched. CDR3 coding DNA: TGTGCCAGCAGCTTAGGGGCGGGACAGGGACCCGAAAAACTGTTTTTT. Translated, it gives CASSLGAGQGPEKLFF. Full variable domain (remainder filled in from reference TRBV7-3 and TRBJ1-4): GAGVSQTPSNKVTEKGKYVELRCDPISGHTALYWYRQSLGQGPEFLIYFQGTGAADDSGLPNDRFFAVRPEGSVSTLKIQRTERGDSAVYLCASSLGAGQGPEKLFFGSGTQLSVL.

J is TRBJ2-7 and V is TRBV18; weak D call: TRBD2 (5 bases). Trimming cost V 2 bases and J 6 bases, with 14 bases left between them. Germline loops: CDR1 KGHSH, CDR2 LQKENI. This CDR3 has 14 amino acids. CDR3 sequence (DNA): TGTGCCAGCTCACCAACAGCCCCAGGAGGCGAGCAGTACTTC. Translated, it gives CASSPTAPGGEQYF.

The sample holds a few counts of this clone. This chain links TRBV6-1 with TRBJ2-7, with 8 bases lining up with TRBD1. The CDR3 covers 15 residues. The germline V gene has CDR1 MNHNS and CDR2 SASEGT. Trimming removed 2 bases from V and 4 bases from J; junction bases left unmatched: 7. The CDR3: CASSEIYRGEYEQYF. CDR3 DNA sequence: TGTGCCAGCAGTGAAATATACAGGGGGGAGTACGAGCAGTACTTC.

The J gene is TRBJ1-5, the V gene TRBV28; 9 bases line up with TRBD1. The CDR3 contains 15 residues. Germline V gene sequence: CDR1 MDHEN, CDR2 SYDVKM. The V gene end was trimmed by 8 bases and the J gene end by 7 bases; junction bases not matched to a gene: 12. In nucleotides, the CDR3 is TGTGCCAGCCTAACCGGGACAGGGACCACGCAGCCCCAGCATTTT. Its protein is CASLTGTGTTQPQHF.

Notes on this clone: One end of the junction is discordant with germline, which a read error may explain. The gene calls are TRBV19 and TRBJ1-5, with a possible D match to TRBD1 (5 bases). Germline assignment: CDR1 LNHDA and CDR2 SQIVND (reference sequence). The CDR3 is 10 residues long. The CDR3 DNA sequence: TGTGCCAACTGGTGGGGCCCAGGCTATTTT. This gives the protein CANWWGPGYF.

This rearrangement joins TRBV9 to TRBJ2-5; D unresolved. This CDR3 spans 12 amino acids. The germline V gene has CDR1 SGDLS and CDR2 YYNGEE. V lost 4 bases and J 4 bases, leaving 8 bases between the germline ends. The CDR3 sequence is CASSPRGETQYF. The CDR3 nucleotides are TGTGCCAGCAGCCCGCGCGGAGAGACCCAGTACTTC.

This clone was counted a few times. The rearrangement links TRBV7-2 to TRBJ2-7; 10 bases fit TRBD2. V dropped 2 bases and J dropped 0; count of bases not matched to a gene: 7. CDR1 SGHTA and CDR2 FQGNSA come from the germline V gene. This CDR3 has 17 amino acids. CDR3 sequence reads: CASSLPTSGVSSYEQYF. The CDR3 nucleotides read TGTGCCAGCAGCTTACCAACTAGCGGGGTTAGCTCCTACGAGCAGTACTTC.

The chain couples TRBV10-3 to TRBJ1-2, with 7 bases fitting TRBD1. V gave up 3 bases and J gave up 5 bases; unmatched junction bases: 6. This CDR3 has 14 residues. Germline-derived CDR1 and CDR2 are ENHRY and SYGVKD. CDR3 coding DNA: TGTGCCATCAGTGAAGGCACAGGGGAGTATGGCTACACCTTC. This gives the protein CAISEGTGEYGYTF.

This chain connects TRBV3-1 (or the pseudogene TRBV3-2) to TRBJ1-1; TRBD1 might be the D (6 bases). V lost 4 bases to trimming and J lost 7 bases, with 28 bases between them. Germline V gene lookup returns CDR1 LGHDT and CDR2 YNNKEL (reference sequence). The CDR3 runs to 18 residues. The chain's CDR3 is CASSRHGGTRNNPVEAFF. In DNA, the CDR3 is TGTGCCAGCAGCCGCCACGGGGGGACAAGGAATAATCCGGTTGAAGCTTTCTTT.